The sequence of this T cell receptor beta chain was determined in a study of cytomegalovirus exposure and HLA in healthy donors. Study-level information: Earlier work reported 90 million to 120 million unique TCR beta sequences from approximately 180 million T cells. General study points: Later on, analysis showed that most CMV-associated TCR beta chains appeared to be HLA-restricted. CMV serostatus was the only recorded immune exposure for donors.

A note on this clone: Its target is unknown.

Looked up from germline, CDR1 is SGHNT and CDR2 is YENEEA. The CDR3 totals 15 residues. The V gene end was trimmed by 5 bases and the J gene end by 4 bases; junction bases not matched to a gene: 6. PCR amplification relied on 60 Vbeta primers (plus 13 Jbeta primers). Clones were sequenced by immunoSEQ multiplex PCR, and TCRdb holds only the in-frame ones, with some missing. Here the sample spans some 150,000 clones, 70% to 90% being singletons. The sample comprised PBMCs. The chain is built from TRBV11-3 and TRBJ1-3; 9 bases map to TRBD1. This clonotype originated in a woman younger than 45 in good health and CMV-seronegative. The CDR3 coding sequence is TGTGCCAGCAGCCTAACAGGGGGCTCCGGAAACACCATATATTTT. Protein product: CASSLTGGSGNTIYF. The full variable domain, rest sourced from reference TRBV11-3 and TRBJ1-3, is EAGVVQSPRYKIIEKKQPVAFWCNPISGHNTLYWYLQNLGQGPELLIRYENEEAVDDSQLPKDRFSAERLKGVDSTLKIQPAELGDSAVYLCASSLTGGSGNTIYFGEGSWLTVV.